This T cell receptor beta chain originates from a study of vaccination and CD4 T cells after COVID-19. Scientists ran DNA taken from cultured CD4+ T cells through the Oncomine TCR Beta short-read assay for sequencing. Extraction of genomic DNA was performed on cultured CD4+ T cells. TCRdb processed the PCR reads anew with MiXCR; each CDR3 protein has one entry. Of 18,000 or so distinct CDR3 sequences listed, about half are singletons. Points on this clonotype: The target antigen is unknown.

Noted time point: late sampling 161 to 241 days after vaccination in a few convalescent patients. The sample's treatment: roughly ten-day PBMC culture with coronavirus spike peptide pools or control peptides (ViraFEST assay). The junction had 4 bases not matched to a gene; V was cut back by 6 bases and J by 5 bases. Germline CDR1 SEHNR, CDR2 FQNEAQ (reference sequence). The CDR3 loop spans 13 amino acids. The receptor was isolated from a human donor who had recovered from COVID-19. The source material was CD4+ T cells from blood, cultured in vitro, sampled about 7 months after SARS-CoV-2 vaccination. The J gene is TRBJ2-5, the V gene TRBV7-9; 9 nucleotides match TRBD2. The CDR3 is CASSQAGGETQYF. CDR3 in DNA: TGTGCCAGCAGTCAGGCGGGGGGGGAGACCCAGTACTTC.